This TCR beta chain was obtained from a study of identical twins. General study points: The more abundant beta clonotypes in cord blood had fewer insertions, and memory repertoires did not show this. Out-of-frame alpha sequences shared by twins were enriched for low generation probability.

The V and J ends lost 1 base and 8 bases respectively, with 5 bases between them. The CDR3 sequence is 12 residues long. Germline V gene lookup returns CDR1 KGHDR and CDR2 SFDVKD. This clonotype occurred a few times. Its antigen remains unknown. TCRdb re-called the 5' RACE reads through MiXCR, storing one row per CDR3 protein. The sample has 350,000 or so distinct CDR3 sequences, roughly an eighth seen once; the top ten hold just over 7%. The sample was also reused in another study, on yellow fever vaccine responses in identical twins. That investigation notes: Twins' vaccine T cell response reportedly gave the appearance of partial convergence and partial personalization.

This sequence was found in a woman younger than 30 in good health. The chain is built from TRBV24-1 and TRBJ2-1; the D is unclear. Input material: CD8+ T cells sorted from blood. The CDR3 DNA is TGTGCCACCAGTGATTTTGGGTATGAGCAGTTCTTC. It codes for CATSDFGYEQFF.